This TCR beta chain was obtained from a study of beta chain features in type 1 diabetes listed by TCRdb under 2018. At the level of the whole study: Mean age, gender distribution, total cell number and subset yield did not differ between patients and healthy donors. Across all samples, almost 110 million sorted cells were examined, and cell number per subset correlated strongly with RNA yield. The study compared the TCRB repertoires of sorted circulating CD4+ T cell subsets in recently diagnosed type 1 diabetes patients with those in matched healthy donors. Regulatory and stem cell-like memory subsets were isolated from only 8 patients and roughly eight healthy donors, whereas naive and central memory subsets came from all 30 or so donors. The paper's findings and limits, for the study overall: A moderate but significant shortening of TCRB CDR3 length was observed in type 1 diabetes patients in all four CD4+ subsets. PCR might favor shorter templates, but patient and control samples were amplified and corrected together, so any skew would affect both groups equally. Because cDNA rather than genomic DNA was sequenced, highly expressing activated cells could have been over-represented, although no difference in activation and CD3 levels was found between groups. Because the HLA sub-analyses included only small numbers of individuals, any influence of HLA type on TCRB rearrangement was left unresolved. Naive, central memory and regulatory TCRB repertoires appeared more similar among patients than among healthy donors. At VDJ recombination sites, patients with type 1 diabetes made fewer insertions and deleted more nucleotides, a pattern implying thymic rearrangement abnormalities.

The High Capacity cDNA Reverse Transcription Kit was used to reverse transcribe all of the isolated RNA, meaning that expressed TCRB transcripts were what got sequenced. Deep immunoSEQ sequencing was performed on naive, central memory and regulatory T cell samples, with an average of roughly 3.6 million total reads per sample. After sorted cells were lysed in RLT buffer, RNA was extracted with DNase-treated RNeasy Micro or Mini kits, with the choice depending on cell number. To prevent cross-contamination, each cell subset was processed individually, whereas patient and healthy donor samples were processed jointly. The immunoSEQ multiplex PCR was used to amplify TCRB sequences from cDNA, generating 87-bp fragments that spanned the CDR3 region. Sequencing of the amplicons was performed on the Illumina HiSeq platform. Per the source publication's procedure: Synthetic template baselines were used to correct PCR bias computationally, reads within Hamming distance 2 were collapsed together, and singletons that could not be merged were discarded. Reads were aligned against IMGT so that V, D and J genes, CDR3 length and insertions or deletions at six rearrangement sites could be assigned. Within each subset, clonotype counts were normalized to sorted cell number, and only after that were true diversity and Gini coefficients computed with the tcR R package. The overlap coefficient, calculated on TCRB nucleotide sequences, was used to quantify repertoire sharing. As a proxy for the pre-selection repertoire, out-of-frame TCRB sequences from naive cells were analyzed. TCRdb provides this immuneACCESS table in a form limited to in-frame rearrangements. Some clones are lacking; in checked studies, under half of them reflect an unresolved V gene, and why the rest are absent is not known. V and J calls and clone size are given by that table; D and trimming were obtained from the DNA. The sample data list around 330,000 clones, and 9.5% to 12% of these were observed just once. The leading ten clones occupy 0.015% of the sample.

Each donor gave one peripheral blood draw, averaging approximately 120 mL, which was collected into heparinised tubes. A BD FACSAria II and a panel including CD45RO, CCR7, CD25, CD127, CD95 and CD27 were used to sort naive, central memory, regulatory and stem cell-like memory CD4+ T cells. Every sorted population had a purity above 95%. PBMCs were isolated immediately by Lymphoprep density gradient centrifugation and stained directly without culture. To minimize batch effects, samples were stained and sorted in pairs, one healthy donor with one patient per experiment. About this clone: There is no known antigen for this receptor. The sample holds no much larger clone one base away, and base qualities are not on file.

V is trimmed back by 9 bases and J by 6 bases, and the junction contains 5 bases that no gene match accounts for. Its CDR3 holds 13 amino acids, cysteine through phenylalanine. Kept here is only the CDR3 DNA, which spans 39 bases and is read in frame from base 1. CDR1 and CDR2, looked up from the germline V gene (reference sequence), are SEHNR and FQNEAQ. The source is a young woman in good health. This receptor chain uses TRBV7-9 and TRBJ2-2; TRBD2 agrees with 9 junctional bases. Material for sequencing was naive CD4+ T cells from blood. The cell subset or site label corresponds to: true naive CD4+ T cells. The CDR3 protein sequence reads: CASSGRRAGELFF. The sequence in DNA is TGTGCCAGTAGCGGGAGAAGGGCCGGGGAGCTGTTTTTT.